This note documents a single TCR beta chain sequence. Its antigen remains unidentified. No per-base quality is available; no much larger clone lies one base away. The data were obtained in a study of blood T cell repertoires in COVID-19 (dated by TCRdb to about 2020). At the level of the whole study: Samples covering the acute and convalescent phases of COVID-19 were provided by collaborators in the United States, Italy and Spain. The material from the prospective study consisted of cDNA or gDNA derived from T cells, B-cell-depleted T cells, or PBMCs. The dataset comprised deeply sampled blood TCRbeta repertoires from subjects exposed to, actively infected with, or recovered from COVID-19. The repertoires were made available in a free public database intended to serve as a resource for research on the immune response to SARS-CoV-2. Samples were obtained from the ongoing ImmuneRACE study (first 160 participants) and from over a thousand subjects provided by 6 global collaborators. Nearly every sample came with metadata listing a de-identified subject ID, COVID-19 status, age in years and sex. Where available, HLA class I and class II types were taken from metadata supplied by the sample provider and were not determined by assay-based typing. General findings and caveats noted by the study authors: The quantity of clinical and demographic metadata differed by source and by participant and was supplied without curation.

TCRbeta CDR3 regions were amplified from genomic DNA by means of the immunoSEQ Assay, a bias-controlled multiplex PCR. The study's own analysis went as follows. Within the assay, amplification of reference gene primers was used to estimate how many nucleated cells each sample contained. To quantify the absolute abundance of each unique TCRbeta CDR3 rearrangement, sequence reads were collapsed and filtered. For each sample, productive Simpson clonality was calculated by taking the square root of Simpson's diversity index across productive rearrangements. Drawn from immuneACCESS, this table holds only the in-frame rearrangements with V and J called that TCRdb kept. Clones are partly lost; checked studies trace under half to an unresolved V gene and leave the rest unexplained. V, J and clone size are taken as reported in that table, and D and trimming were inferred from the DNA itself. The sample table lists 200,000 to 300,000 clones, 80% to 90% of them with a count of one. The leading ten clones occupy approximately 2% of the sample.

The collaborating institutions used their own protocols to collect whole blood in K2EDTA tubes. For TCRbeta analysis, collaborators shipped samples in one of three forms: frozen whole blood, isolated PBMCs, or DNA extracted from either of those sample types. The TCR was taken from a young man with active or convalescent COVID-19. Sequenced input: peripheral blood.

At the DNA level, the sequence is TGCGCCAGCAGCCACGACAGGGAGGGCAATCAGCCCCAGCATTTT. Its protein is CASSHDREGNQPQHF. Rearrangement joined TRBV4-3 to TRBJ1-5, and TRBD1 matches 7 of the central bases. CDR1 LGHNA and CDR2 YSLEER were looked up in the germline V gene. The CDR3 numbers 15 residues from cysteine through phenylalanine. Only the CDR3 part of the read is kept: 45 bases, read in frame from the first base. Germline trimming amounts to 3 bases on V and 2 bases on J, with 4 as the count of junction bases outside the gene matches.